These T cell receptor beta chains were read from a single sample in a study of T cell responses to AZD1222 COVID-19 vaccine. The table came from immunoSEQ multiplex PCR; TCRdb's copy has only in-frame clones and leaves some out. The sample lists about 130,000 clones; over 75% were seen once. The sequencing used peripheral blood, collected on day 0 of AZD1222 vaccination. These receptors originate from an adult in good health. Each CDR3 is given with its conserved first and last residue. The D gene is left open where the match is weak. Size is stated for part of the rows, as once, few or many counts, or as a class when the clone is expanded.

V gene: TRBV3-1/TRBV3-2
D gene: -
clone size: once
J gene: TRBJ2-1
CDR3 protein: CASSQAAGFSYNEQFF
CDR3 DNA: TGTGCCAGCAGCCAAGCGGCAGGGTTTTCCTACAATGAGCAGTTCTTC

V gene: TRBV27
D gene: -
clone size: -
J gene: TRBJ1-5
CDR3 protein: CASSSFGTLQPQHF
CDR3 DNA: TGTGCCAGCAGTTCCTTCGGGACTTTGCAGCCCCAGCATTTT

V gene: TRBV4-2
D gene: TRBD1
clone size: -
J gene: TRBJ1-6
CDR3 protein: CASSQTPGQGATSPLHF
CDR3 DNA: TGTGCCAGCAGCCAAACTCCGGGACAGGGGGCGACTTCACCCCTCCACTTT

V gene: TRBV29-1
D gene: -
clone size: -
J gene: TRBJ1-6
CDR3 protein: CSVEEGLNSPLHF
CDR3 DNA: TGCAGCGTTGAAGAGGGCCTTAATTCACCCCTCCACTTT

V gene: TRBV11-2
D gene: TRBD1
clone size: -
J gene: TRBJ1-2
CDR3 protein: CASSQIGDRGIYGYTF
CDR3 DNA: TGTGCCAGCAGCCAAATCGGGGACAGGGGGATCTATGGCTACACCTTC

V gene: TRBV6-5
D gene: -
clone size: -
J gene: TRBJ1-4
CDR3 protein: CASSYSGLINEKLFF
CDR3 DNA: TGTGCCAGCAGTTATTCCGGACTAATTAATGAAAAACTGTTTTTT

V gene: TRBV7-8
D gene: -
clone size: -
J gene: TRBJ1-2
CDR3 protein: CASSPWTGGDNYGYTF
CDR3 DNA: TGTGCCAGCAGCCCGTGGACCGGGGGCGATAACTATGGCTACACCTTC

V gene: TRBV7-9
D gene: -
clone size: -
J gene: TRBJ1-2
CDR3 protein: CASSLDGKLNYGYTF
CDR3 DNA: TGTGCCAGCAGCTTAGATGGGAAGTTAAACTATGGCTACACCTTC

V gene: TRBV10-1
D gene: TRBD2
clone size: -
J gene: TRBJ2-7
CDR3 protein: CASGPTGSGGYEQYF
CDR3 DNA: TGCGCCAGCGGCCCCACTGGGAGCGGGGGCTACGAGCAGTACTTC

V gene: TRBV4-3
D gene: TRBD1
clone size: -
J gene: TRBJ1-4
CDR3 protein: CASSQEASVGTGGLTNEKLFF
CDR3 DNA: TGCGCCAGCAGCCAAGAGGCCTCGGTGGGAACAGGGGGCCTGACTAATGAAAAACTGTTTTTT

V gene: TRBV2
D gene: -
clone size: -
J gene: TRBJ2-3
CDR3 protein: CASSTSLDTQYF
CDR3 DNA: TGTGCCAGCAGTACCAGCTTAGATACGCAGTATTTT

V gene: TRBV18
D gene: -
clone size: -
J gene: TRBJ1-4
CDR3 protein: CASSPPADRYKLFF
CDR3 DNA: TGTGCCAGCTCACCACCGGCTGACAGATATAAACTGTTTTTT

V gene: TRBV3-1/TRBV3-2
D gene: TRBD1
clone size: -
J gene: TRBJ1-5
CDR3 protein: CASSQRDSYQPQHF
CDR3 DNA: TGTGCCAGCAGCCAACGGGACAGCTATCAGCCCCAGCATTTT

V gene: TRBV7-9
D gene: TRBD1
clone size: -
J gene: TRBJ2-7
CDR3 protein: CASSSKQGAIYEQYF
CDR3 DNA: TGTGCCAGCAGTTCCAAACAGGGGGCTATCTACGAGCAGTACTTC

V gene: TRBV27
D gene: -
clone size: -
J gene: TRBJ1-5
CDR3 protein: CASSLYRYSNQPQHF
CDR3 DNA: TGTGCCAGCAGCTTATACCGGTATAGCAATCAGCCCCAGCATTTT

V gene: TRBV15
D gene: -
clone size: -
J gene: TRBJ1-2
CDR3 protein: CATSRGAGDGYTF
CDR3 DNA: TGTGCCACCAGCAGAGGGGCAGGGGATGGCTACACCTTC

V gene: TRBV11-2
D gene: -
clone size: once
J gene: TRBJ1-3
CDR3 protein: CASSPLRGGNTIYF
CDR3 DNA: TGTGCCAGCAGCCCCCTGAGGGGTGGAAACACCATATATTTT

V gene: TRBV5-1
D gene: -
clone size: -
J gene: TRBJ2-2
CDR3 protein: CASSFGVFDTEELFF
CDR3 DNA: TGCGCCAGCAGCTTCGGGGTGTTTGACACCGAGGAGCTGTTTTTT

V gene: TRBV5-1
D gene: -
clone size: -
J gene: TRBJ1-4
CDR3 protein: CASSLAAAGAGEKLFF
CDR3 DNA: TGCGCCAGCAGCTTGGCGGCCGCGGGTGCGGGGGAAAAACTGTTTTTT

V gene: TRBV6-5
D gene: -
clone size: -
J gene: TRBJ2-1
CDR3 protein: CASSYRGGTYNEQFF
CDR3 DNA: TGTGCCAGCAGTTACCGAGGGGGGACCTACAATGAGCAGTTCTTC

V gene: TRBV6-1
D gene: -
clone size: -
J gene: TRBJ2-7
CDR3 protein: CASSEALRLARTYEQYF
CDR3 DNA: TGTGCCAGCAGTGAAGCGCTTCGGCTAGCCCGAACCTACGAGCAGTACTTC

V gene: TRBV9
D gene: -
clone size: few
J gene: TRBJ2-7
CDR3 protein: CASSVAPGGLYEQYF
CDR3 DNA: TGTGCCAGCAGCGTAGCTCCAGGGGGGCTCTACGAGCAGTACTTC

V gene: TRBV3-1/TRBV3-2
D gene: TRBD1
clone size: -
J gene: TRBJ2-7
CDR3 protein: CASSQGTGLYGEQYF
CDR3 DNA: TGTGCCAGCAGCCAAGGGACAGGGCTATACGGCGAGCAGTACTTC

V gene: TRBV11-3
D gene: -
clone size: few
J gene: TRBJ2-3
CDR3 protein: CASSFGMDTQYF
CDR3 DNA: TGTGCCAGCAGCTTTGGGATGGATACGCAGTATTTT

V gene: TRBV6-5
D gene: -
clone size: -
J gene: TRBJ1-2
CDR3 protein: CASRGEGPDNYGYTF
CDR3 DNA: TGTGCCAGCAGGGGAGAAGGCCCAGACAACTATGGCTACACCTTC

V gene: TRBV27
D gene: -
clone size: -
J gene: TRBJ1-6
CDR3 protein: CASSTAGSPPLHF
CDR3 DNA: TGTGCCAGCAGTACCGCCGGGAGTCCACCCCTCCACTTT

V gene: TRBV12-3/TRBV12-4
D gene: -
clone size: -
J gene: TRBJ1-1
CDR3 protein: CASNLGGTEAFF
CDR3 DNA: TGTGCCAGCAACCTAGGGGGCACTGAAGCTTTCTTT

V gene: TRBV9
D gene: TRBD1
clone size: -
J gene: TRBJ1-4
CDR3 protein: CASSADRGATNEKLFF
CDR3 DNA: TGTGCCAGCAGCGCGGACAGGGGGGCAACTAATGAAAAACTGTTTTTT

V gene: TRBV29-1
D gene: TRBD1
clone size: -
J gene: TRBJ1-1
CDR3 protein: CSVEGQVNTEAFF
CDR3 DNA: TGCAGCGTTGAGGGACAGGTGAACACTGAAGCTTTCTTT

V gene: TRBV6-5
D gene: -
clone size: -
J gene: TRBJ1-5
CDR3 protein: CASSYEGSHQPQHF
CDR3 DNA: TGTGCCAGCAGTTACGAGGGGAGTCATCAGCCCCAGCATTTT

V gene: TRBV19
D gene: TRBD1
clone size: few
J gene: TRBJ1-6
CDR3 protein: CASSMRQGGMALHF
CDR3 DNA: TGTGCCAGTAGTATGCGACAGGGAGGGATGGCCCTCCACTTT

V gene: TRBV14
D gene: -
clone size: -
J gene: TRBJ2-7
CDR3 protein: CASSPFFSGQNSYEQYF
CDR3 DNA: TGTGCCAGCAGCCCCTTCTTTTCGGGGCAGAACTCCTACGAGCAGTACTTC

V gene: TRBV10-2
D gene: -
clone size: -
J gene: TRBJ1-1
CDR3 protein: CASSDVHGGTEAFF
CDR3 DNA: TGCGCCAGCAGTGATGTTCACGGGGGCACTGAAGCTTTCTTT

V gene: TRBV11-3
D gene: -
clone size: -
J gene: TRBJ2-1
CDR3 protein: CASSLVARGVYNEQFF
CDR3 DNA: TGTGCCAGCAGCTTAGTCGCCAGGGGTGTATACAATGAGCAGTTCTTC

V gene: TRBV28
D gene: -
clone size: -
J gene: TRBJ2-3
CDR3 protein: CASSLSGGPISTYTQYF
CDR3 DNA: TGTGCCAGCAGTTTATCTGGGGGCCCTATTAGCACATATACGCAGTATTTT

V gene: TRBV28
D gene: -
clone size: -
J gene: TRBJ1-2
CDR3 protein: CASSFPSGARRYTF
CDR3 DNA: TGTGCCAGCAGTTTCCCCTCAGGGGCGCGTCGCTACACCTTC

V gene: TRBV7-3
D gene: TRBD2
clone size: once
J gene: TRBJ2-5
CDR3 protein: CASSLVFPSGVETQYF
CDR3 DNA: TGTGCCAGCAGCTTAGTCTTCCCTAGCGGGGTAGAGACCCAGTACTTC

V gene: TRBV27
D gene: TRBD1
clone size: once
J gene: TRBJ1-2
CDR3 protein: CASSSRTGAKHYGYTF
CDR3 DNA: TGTGCCAGCAGTTCCCGGACAGGGGCTAAACACTATGGCTACACCTTC

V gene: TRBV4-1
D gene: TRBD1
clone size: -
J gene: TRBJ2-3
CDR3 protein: CASSQGILYRGPTKDTQYF
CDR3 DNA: TGCGCCAGCAGCCAAGGGATCCTATACAGGGGTCCTACTAAAGATACGCAGTATTTT

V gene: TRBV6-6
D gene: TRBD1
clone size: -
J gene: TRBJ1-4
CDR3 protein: CASSSTGQGNEKLFF
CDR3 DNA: TGTGCCAGCAGTTCGACCGGACAGGGAAATGAAAAACTGTTTTTT

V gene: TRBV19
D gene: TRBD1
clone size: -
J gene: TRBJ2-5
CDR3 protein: CASSTQTGSETQYF
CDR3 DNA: TGTGCCAGTAGTACCCAGACAGGGTCGGAGACCCAGTACTTC

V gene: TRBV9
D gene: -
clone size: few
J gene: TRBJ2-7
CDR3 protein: CASSVGDGGYTYEQYF
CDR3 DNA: TGTGCCAGCAGCGTGGGGGACGGGGGCTATACCTACGAGCAGTACTTC

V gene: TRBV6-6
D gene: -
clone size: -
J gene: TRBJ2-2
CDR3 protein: CASSYRKLTGELFF
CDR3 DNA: TGTGCCAGCAGTTACAGGAAGTTGACCGGGGAGCTGTTTTTT

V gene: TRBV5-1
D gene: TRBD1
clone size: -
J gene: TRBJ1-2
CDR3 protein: CASSPGQEAPYTF
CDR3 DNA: TGCGCCAGCAGCCCGGGACAGGAAGCGCCCTACACCTTC

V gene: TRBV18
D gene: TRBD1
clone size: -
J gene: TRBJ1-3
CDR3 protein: CASSPIRQGTGNTIYF
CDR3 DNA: TGTGCCAGCTCACCCATACGACAGGGCACTGGAAACACCATATATTTT

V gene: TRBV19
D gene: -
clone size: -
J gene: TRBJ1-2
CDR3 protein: CASSMERQLYGYTF
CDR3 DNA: TGTGCCAGTAGTATGGAGCGGCAGCTCTATGGCTACACCTTC

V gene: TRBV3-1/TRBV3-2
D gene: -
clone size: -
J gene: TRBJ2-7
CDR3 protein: CASSQDTYEQYF
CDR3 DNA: TGTGCCAGCAGCCAAGATACCTACGAGCAGTACTTC

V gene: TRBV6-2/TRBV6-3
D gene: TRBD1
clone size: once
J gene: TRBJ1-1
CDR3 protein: CASSYFPTGTTEAFF
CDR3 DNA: TGTGCCAGCAGTTACTTCCCGACAGGGACCACTGAAGCTTTCTTT

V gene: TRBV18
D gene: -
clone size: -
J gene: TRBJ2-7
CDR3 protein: CASSPETSSYEQYF
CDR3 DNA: TGTGCCAGCTCACCCGAAACTAGCTCCTACGAGCAGTACTTC

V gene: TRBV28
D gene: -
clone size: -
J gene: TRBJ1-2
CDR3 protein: CASSRYGYTF
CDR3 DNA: TGTGCCAGCAGCCGCTATGGCTACACCTTC

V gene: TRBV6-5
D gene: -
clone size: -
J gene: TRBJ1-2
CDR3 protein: CASMAGELYGYTF
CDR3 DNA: TGTGCCAGCATGGCAGGCGAACTGTATGGCTACACCTTC

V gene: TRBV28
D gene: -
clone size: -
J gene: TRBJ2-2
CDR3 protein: CANRDPNTGELFF
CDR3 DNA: TGTGCCAACAGGGACCCGAACACCGGGGAGCTGTTTTTT

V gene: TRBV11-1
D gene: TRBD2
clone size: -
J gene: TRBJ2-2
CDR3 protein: CASRPIAGVTTGELFF
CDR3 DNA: TGTGCCAGCAGGCCTATAGCGGGGGTTACGACCGGGGAGCTGTTTTTT